This T cell receptor beta chain was obtained from a study of T-cell reconstitution after alpha-beta-depleted transplantation in children. CDR3 length: 14 residues. From germline, CDR1 is ENHRY and CDR2 SYGVKD. The J segment lost 2 bases and the V segment lost 6 bases, leaving 3 bases of the junction unmatched. A TCRbeta library incorporating unique molecular identifiers was prepared. TCRdb ran MiXCR on the PCR reads and lists one entry per CDR3 protein. This table has 240,000 or so distinct CDR3 sequences, 12% appearing once. This clonotype has ten or more counts. This chain connects TRBV10-3 to TRBJ2-7, with TRBD2 identical over 11 bases. The material was PBMCs from the stem cell graft donor, obtained from the stem cell graft. The receptor's source is a human donor who donated a stem cell graft to a child with acute lymphoblastic leukemia. CDR3 amino acids: CAISQTSGTYEQYF. CDR3 sequence (DNA): TGTGCCATCAGCCAGACTAGCGGGACCTACGAGCAGTACTTC.